The 15 T cell receptor beta chains below all came from one sample that was sequenced in a study of T cells in localized non-small cell lung cancer. Data came from immunoSEQ multiplex PCR; TCRdb stores just in-frame clones and leaves some out. The table has about 37,000 clones, 91% seen once. Here the sequenced sample was peripheral blood mononuclear cells, taken before any cancer treatment. Every receptor here comes from a female donor older than 55 with stage II lung adenocarcinoma.

This chain links TRBV30 with TRBJ2-5; weak D call: TRBD2 (7 bases). V dropped 5 bases and J dropped 5 bases, with 18 bases sitting between them. This CDR3 contains 14 residues. Germline V gene lookup returns CDR1 GTSNPN and CDR2 SVGIG (reference sequence). The CDR3 bases are TGTGCCTGGTCCAGGGGCGGGAGAAGGGAGACCCAGTACTTC. Translating gives CAWSRGGRRETQYF.

This clone has only one observation. The gene calls are TRBV7-6 and TRBJ2-2, with TRBD1 matching 9 bases. Trimming cost V 4 bases and J 5 bases; bases outside gene matches: 8. This CDR3 region has 16 residues. The germline V gene encodes CDR1 SGHVS and CDR2 FNYEAQ. This chain's CDR3 is CASSSAGTGRTGELFF. The CDR3, as DNA: TGTGCCAGCAGCTCGGCAGGGACAGGGCGGACCGGGGAGCTGTTTTTT.

This chain joins TRBV5-1 and TRBJ2-1; 10 bases agree with TRBD2. CDR1 is SGHRS and CDR2 is YFSETQ in the germline V gene. The V segment lost 1 base and the J segment 5 bases; nucleotides outside the gene matches: 3. This CDR3 is built from 15 residues. As DNA, the CDR3 is TGCGCCAGCAGCTTGCCCGGACTAGCGGACAATGAGCAGTTCTTC. Its protein is CASSLPGLADNEQFF. The full variable domain, in which reference TRBV5-1 and TRBJ2-1 provide the parts outside the CDR3, is KAGVTQTPRYLIKTRGQQVTLSCSPISGHRSVSWYQQTPGQGLQFLFEYFSETQRNKGNFPGRFSGRQFSNSRSEMNVSTLELGDSALYLCASSLPGLADNEQFFGPGTRLTVL.

The J gene is TRBJ1-1, the V gene TRBV28; 12 bases align to TRBD1. Unmatched junction bases numbered 15, after V lost 2 bases and J lost 5 bases. There are 19 residues in the CDR3. The V gene's germline CDR1 is MDHEN and CDR2 SYDVKM. CDR3 amino acids: CASSLLPLRDRGRGTEAFF. Here the CDR3 DNA reads TGTGCCAGCAGTTTACTCCCGCTCCGGGACAGGGGGCGCGGGACTGAAGCTTTCTTT. Together with reference TRBV28 and TRBJ1-1, the CDR3 gives the full variable domain: DVKVTQSSRYLVKRTGEKVFLECVQDMDHENMFWYRQDPGLGLRLIYFSYDVKMKEKGDIPEGYSVSREKKERFSLILESASTNQTSMYLCASSLLPLRDRGRGTEAFFGQGTRLTVV.

The chain joins TRBV7-2 to TRBJ2-7; TRBD1 aligns across 9 bases. This CDR3 comprises 15 residues. After removal of 5 bases from V and 3 bases from J, the junction contained 8 bases not matched to a gene. Germline loops: CDR1 SGHTA, CDR2 FQGNSA. DNA of the CDR3: TGTACCAGCAGCCTACAGACAGGGGGGTTCTACGAGCAGTACTTC. It codes for CTSSLQTGGFYEQYF.

The chain is built from TRBV29-1 and TRBJ2-7; D may match TRBD1 or TRBD2 (5 bases each). The V gene's germline CDR1 is SQVTM and CDR2 ANQGSEA. V was clipped by 3 bases and J by 9 bases, with 18 bases between them. The CDR3 has 13 amino acids. The CDR3 reads CSVDATSGSRQYF. The CDR3 DNA reads as TGCAGCGTTGATGCGACATCAGGGAGTAGGCAGTACTTC.

The V and J genes are TRBV19 and TRBJ1-1; 9 nucleotides align to TRBD1. The germline V gene has CDR1 LNHDA and CDR2 SQIVND (reference sequence). V lost 6 bases, J lost 1 base, and 9 bases stayed unmatched. The CDR3 length is 16 residues. This CDR3 is CASSPLPGQGNTEAFF. CDR3 sequence (DNA): TGTGCCAGTAGCCCACTCCCGGGACAGGGGAACACTGAAGCTTTCTTT.

This clone is a singleton in its sample. This chain uses TRBV18 with TRBJ1-5; D might be TRBD1 (5 bases). Trimming removed 6 bases at V and 7 bases at J, with 16 bases between. The length of the CDR3 is 14 residues. In germline, CDR1 is KGHSH, CDR2 LQKENI. The CDR3 region is CASSPDSGRQPQHF. The CDR3 coding sequence is TGTGCCAGCTCTCCAGATTCAGGGCGGCAGCCCCAGCATTTT.

This chain uses TRBV5-1 with TRBJ1-1; TRBD1 aligns across 8 bases. The V gene end was trimmed by 4 bases and the J gene end by 7 bases; junction bases not matched to a gene: 6. The CDR3 runs to 13 residues. From germline, CDR1 is SGHRS and CDR2 YFSETQ. CDR3 nucleotides: TGCGCCAGCAGCGAAGGACAGGGCGGTGAAGCTTTCTTT. This translates into CASSEGQGGEAFF. Using reference TRBV5-1 and TRBJ1-1 for the parts outside the CDR3, the full variable domain is KAGVTQTPRYLIKTRGQQVTLSCSPISGHRSVSWYQQTPGQGLQFLFEYFSETQRNKGNFPGRFSGRQFSNSRSEMNVSTLELGDSALYLCASSEGQGGEAFFGQGTRLTVV.

The chain carries TRBV30 and TRBJ1-1; D is possibly TRBD1 (5 bases). Germline V gene sequence: CDR1 GTSNPN, CDR2 SVGIG (reference sequence). Trimming took off 2 bases at V and 6 bases at J, with 10 bases between the two ends. The CDR3 covers 12 residues. The CDR3 region is CAWSHQGAEAFF. The CDR3, as DNA: TGTGCCTGGAGTCACCAAGGGGCTGAAGCTTTCTTT.

The J gene is TRBJ2-7, the V gene TRBV4-3; perhaps TRBD2 as D (7 bases). CDR1 is LGHNA, CDR2 YSLEER, per germline. The length of the CDR3 is 15 residues. V lost 4 bases and J 0 bases, leaving 13 bases between the germline ends. The CDR3 reads CASSPGEGTSYEQYF. The CDR3, as DNA: TGCGCCAGCAGCCCAGGGGAGGGGACCTCCTACGAGCAGTACTTC.

The V and J genes are TRBV2 and TRBJ2-2, with D possibly being TRBD2 (5 bases). The CDR3 totals 15 residues. Germline assignment: CDR1 SNHLY and CDR2 FYNNEI. The ends were cut back, 10 bases at V and 3 bases at J, with 18 bases in the middle. CDR3 bases: TGTGCCACTCTACACGCGAGGGTAGACACCGGGGAGCTGTTTTTT. Translation gives CATLHARVDTGELFF.

The chain carries TRBV15 and TRBJ2-2, with a weak D call TRBD1 (6 bases). CDR3 length equals 17 residues. V was trimmed by 1 base and J by 0 bases, leaving 12 bases between them. Germline assignment: CDR1 LNHNV and CDR2 YYDKDF (reference sequence). The CDR3, as DNA: TGTGCCACCAGCAGAGTGGTGGGGGCCTCGAACACCGGGGAGCTGTTTTTT. Amino acid sequence: CATSRVVGASNTGELFF.

The chain has TRBV13 and TRBJ2-3; D unclear. Germline V lookup: CDR1 PRHDT, CDR2 FYEKMQ (reference sequence). Between the trimmed V and J ends, which lost 3 bases and 7 bases, there was a span of 8 bases. This CDR3 contains 12 residues. The CDR3 nucleotides read TGTGCCAGCAGCTTCAGTTCTAATACGCAGTATTTT. Protein sequence: CASSFSSNTQYF.

The chain joins TRBV7-6 to TRBJ1-3, with unresolved D. V gave up 2 bases and J gave up 2 bases, with 4 bases separating them. Germline V gene sequence: CDR1 SGHVS, CDR2 FNYEAQ. The length of the CDR3 is 13 residues. The CDR3 reads CASSLSTGNTIYF. The CDR3 region has the DNA TGTGCCAGCAGCTTAAGTACTGGAAACACCATATATTTT.